The present T cell receptor beta chain was sequenced within a study of T cell changes during pregnancy in multiple sclerosis. This clone has a count of ten or more. Germline CDR1 is GTSNPN and CDR2 is SVGIG (reference sequence). Trimming removed 4 bases from V and 9 bases from J; junction bases left unmatched: 13. This CDR3 has 15 amino acids. The repertoire was sequenced with immunoSEQ multiplex PCR; TCRdb's copy has only in-frame clones and lacks some. The sample has approximately 28,000 clones, about 89% seen once; the top ten hold about 5.8%. The receptor was derived from a female donor with multiple sclerosis, enrolled in a pregnancy study. V gene TRBV30 combines with J gene TRBJ2-1; 9 bases map to TRBD1. The source was CD8+ T cells from peripheral blood mononuclear cells, collected in the second trimester of pregnancy. CDR3 sequence reads: CAWTQGDRVSGEQFF. CDR3 in DNA: TGTGCCTGGACCCAGGGGGACAGGGTTAGCGGTGAGCAGTTCTTC.